A single sample gave rise to the 13 T cell receptor beta chains below, sequenced in a study of graft-versus-host responses after intestinal transplantation. Responders (roughly 200,000, CFSE-labeled) met roughly 200,000 stimulators that were irradiated and violet-dye-labeled. Only in-frame clones appear in the TCRdb table, and some are missing; sequencing was by immunoSEQ multiplex PCR. Of about 15,000 clones listed, around 33% are singletons. Material: alloreactive CD8+ T cells from a mixed lymphocyte reaction culture, obtained before intestinal transplant. This sample's subset: CFSE-low proliferating T cells sorted from approximately six-day pre-transplant mixed lymphocyte reaction (GvH or HvG direction). The receptors originated from a human patient who received an intestinal transplant.

The rearrangement links TRBV4-3 to TRBJ2-3, with D possibly TRBD2 on 5 matching bases. Germline V gene sequence: CDR1 LGHNA, CDR2 YSLEER. Deletions cut 0 bases from V and 3 bases from J, with 13 bases between. This CDR3 comprises 16 residues. CDR3 residues: CASSQDSLTRTDTQYF. In nucleotides, the CDR3 is TGCGCCAGCAGCCAAGATTCCCTTACTAGAACAGATACGCAGTATTTT.

The V and J genes are TRBV4-3 and TRBJ1-5; 7 bases line up with TRBD1. The germline CDR1 and CDR2 sequences are LGHNA and YSLEER. V shed 1 base, J shed 2 bases, and the junction held 2 bases outside the gene matches. The CDR3 totals 15 residues. The DNA for the CDR3 is TGCGCCAGCAGCCAAGGGACAGGTCGCAATCAGCCCCAGCATTTT. It yields the protein CASSQGTGRNQPQHF.

J is TRBJ2-7 and V is TRBV30; maybe TRBD1 (6 bases). The CDR3 has 13 amino acids. Trimming shortened V by 1 base and J by 2 bases, and 9 bases separated the two germline ends. The germline gives CDR1 GTSNPN, CDR2 SVGIG (reference sequence). For the CDR3, the DNA is TGTGCCTGGAGTGAGGGGACACCCTACGAGCAGTACTTC. Its translation is CAWSEGTPYEQYF.

This clone was detected only a few times. The gene calls are TRBV7-2 and TRBJ1-1, with 9 bases matching TRBD1. From germline, CDR1 is SGHTA and CDR2 FQGNSA. Unmatched junction bases numbered 7, after V lost 4 bases and J lost 1 base. The CDR3 runs 16 residues. As DNA, the CDR3 is TGTGCCAGCAGCTCCGTCCCGGGACAGGGGAACACTGAAGCTTTCTTT. Amino acids: CASSSVPGQGNTEAFF.

The rearrangement links TRBV27 to TRBJ2-7; a weak D match, TRBD2 (5 bases). The ends were cut back, 4 bases at V and 0 bases at J, with 7 bases in the middle. Germline CDR1 is MNHEY and CDR2 is SMNVEV (reference sequence). The CDR3 contains 13 residues. DNA of the CDR3: TGTGCCAGCAGTTGGGGAGCCTCCTACGAGCAGTACTTC. Its protein product is CASSWGASYEQYF.

This clone was found a few times. The chain recombines TRBV4-3 with TRBJ1-1, with 11 nucleotides matching TRBD1. V shed 4 bases and J 0 bases; nucleotides not matched to a gene: 4. Germline V gives CDR1 LGHNA, CDR2 YSLEER. The CDR3 has 16 residues. The CDR3 reads CASSLGTGGMNTEAFF. CDR3 DNA sequence: TGCGCCAGCAGCCTCGGGACAGGGGGGATGAACACTGAAGCTTTCTTT.

In its sample, this clone is medium-sized. The V and J genes are TRBV16 and TRBJ1-4, with D possibly TRBD1 on 5 matching bases. The germline V gene encodes CDR1 KGHSY and CDR2 FQNENV. The CDR3 loop spans 16 amino acids. V lost 0 bases and J lost 8, with 16 bases in between. For the CDR3, the DNA is TGTGCCAGCAGCCAATCAAGTCCAGGGAGGCTCGAAAAACTGTTTTTT. It is translated as CASSQSSPGRLEKLFF.

A few counts support this clone. The chain joins TRBV9 to TRBJ2-5; the match to TRBD2 covers 12 bases. Germline lookup yields CDR1 SGDLS and CDR2 YYNGEE. The CDR3 extends over 21 amino acids. V shed 0 bases and J 5 bases; nucleotides not matched to a gene: 20. The CDR3 loop is CASSVARGASGGAEEEETQYF. The DNA for the CDR3 is TGTGCCAGCAGCGTAGCTCGGGGTGCTAGCGGGGGGGCCGAGGAAGAGGAGACCCAGTACTTC.

This clone turned up a few times. This chain uses TRBV27 with TRBJ2-1; possible D gene TRBD2, 6 bases. Germline V CDR1 and CDR2: MNHEY, SMNVEV (reference sequence). Trimming took 7 bases from V and 7 from J, leaving 17 bases between them. The CDR3 has 14 residues. CDR3 region: CASIGGSLFNEQFF. For the CDR3, the DNA is TGTGCCAGCATTGGGGGGAGCCTGTTTAATGAGCAGTTCTTC.

This clone was recorded a few times. This chain joins TRBV5-3 and TRBJ2-2; the match to TRBD1 covers 9 bases. TRBV5-3 carries the ORF label, with uncertain function. V was clipped by 3 bases and J by 6 bases; unmatched bases: 9. CDR3 length: 16 residues. CDR3 in amino acids: CARSSKGQGRSGELFF. The CDR3 DNA reads TGTGCCAGAAGCTCCAAGGGACAGGGTAGGTCCGGGGAGCTGTTTTTT.

By share, this clone ranks as medium-sized. V is TRBV10-2 and J is TRBJ1-1; D unclear. Germline values: CDR1 WSHSY, CDR2 SAAADI. Trimming pared 2 bases from V and 7 bases from J, leaving 8 bases between. The CDR3 is made up of 12 amino acids. DNA for the CDR3: TGCGCCAGCAGTGAGATAGCCGTTGAAGCTTTCTTT. Its translation: CASSEIAVEAFF.

Here the CDR3 reads CASSLERGGKYEQFF. CDR3 in DNA: TGTGCCAGCAGCTTGGAGCGGGGGGGCAAATATGAGCAGTTCTTC. The V call is TRBV5-4, the J call TRBJ2-1, with 10 nucleotides matching TRBD2. V was clipped by 0 bases and J by 8 bases; unmatched bases: 5. Germline V lookup: CDR1 SGHNT, CDR2 YYREEE (reference sequence). The CDR3 consists of 15 residues.

This clone was seen a handful of times. CDR3 amino acids: CASSEQGAYNEQFF. The CDR3, as DNA: TGTGCCAGCAGTGAACAGGGGGCCTACAATGAGCAGTTCTTC. This sequence joins TRBV27 and TRBJ2-1; TRBD1 matches 8 bases. V lost 5 bases to trimming and J lost 2 bases; unmatched junction nucleotides: 2. Germline CDR1 MNHEY, CDR2 SMNVEV (reference sequence). The CDR3 consists of 14 residues.